The rows below give T cell receptor beta chains drawn from one sample of a study of blood T cell repertoires in COVID-19. Assay used: immunoSEQ multiplex PCR; TCRdb lists only in-frame clones, some missing. The sample lists some 400,000 clones, around 87% seen once, with around 1.3% in the top ten. Sequencing was performed on PBMCs or T cells enriched from blood (not recorded which). The receptor source for this set is a man aged 30 to 39 who had recovered from COVID-19. Each CDR3 is given with its conserved first and last residue. A D gene is named only where the DNA matches it firmly. Clone size is stated in some rows and not others, as once, few, many or a class when expanded.

D gene,J gene,clone size,V gene,CDR3 protein,CDR3 DNA
NA,TRBJ1-6,NA,TRBV7-2,CASSLWTGRLNSPLHF,TGTGCCAGCAGCTTGTGGACGGGAAGACTAAATTCACCCCTCCACTTT
TRBD1,TRBJ1-1,NA,TRBV14,CASSQPQGARTEAFF,TGTGCCAGCAGCCAACCGCAGGGGGCTCGGACTGAAGCTTTCTTT
NA,TRBJ2-7,NA,TRBV7-9,CASSPQVWTESYEQYF,TGTGCCAGCAGCCCCCAGGTCTGGACAGAGAGCTACGAGCAGTACTTC
TRBD2,TRBJ2-7,NA,TRBV7-2,CASSVSGLASYEQYF,TGTGCCAGCAGCGTCTCGGGACTAGCTTCCTACGAGCAGTACTTC
NA,TRBJ1-1,NA,TRBV6-2/TRBV6-3,CASSFWAGDTEAFF,TGTGCCAGCAGTTTTTGGGCAGGGGACACTGAAGCTTTCTTT
TRBD1,TRBJ1-2,NA,TRBV7-2,CASSLVQGLYGYTF,TGTGCCAGCAGCTTAGTACAGGGGCTCTATGGCTACACCTTC
TRBD1,TRBJ1-5,NA,TRBV7-9,CASSLGGGGTQPQHF,TGTGCCAGCAGCTTAGGAGGGGGCGGTACTCAGCCCCAGCATTTT
NA,TRBJ1-2,NA,TRBV19,CASSNRPPGYGYTF,TGTGCCAGTAGTAACAGGCCCCCTGGTTATGGCTACACCTTC
NA,TRBJ2-7,NA,TRBV30,CAWSGGATYEQYF,TGTGCCTGGAGTGGCGGAGCGACCTACGAGCAGTACTTC
TRBD1,TRBJ1-5,NA,TRBV7-9,CASSLVPRGLRSNQPQHF,TGTGCCAGCAGCTTAGTCCCCAGGGGGCTCCGTAGCAATCAGCCCCAGCATTTT
TRBD1,TRBJ2-5,NA,TRBV6-5,CASSYGTAEETQYF,TGTGCCAGCAGTTACGGGACAGCCGAAGAGACCCAGTACTTC
TRBD1,TRBJ2-2,NA,TRBV7-3,CASSQKTGGTGELFF,TGTGCCAGCAGCCAAAAGACAGGGGGCACCGGGGAGCTGTTTTTT
TRBD1,TRBJ2-5,NA,TRBV7-9,CASSLAGGEGTQYF,TGTGCCAGCAGCTTAGCAGGGGGCGAAGGGACCCAGTACTTC
TRBD1,TRBJ2-7,NA,TRBV9,CASSVQTGGGEQYF,TGTGCCAGCAGCGTACAAACAGGGGGCGGCGAGCAGTACTTC
NA,TRBJ1-1,NA,TRBV11-2,CASSFKGENTEAFF,TGTGCCAGCAGCTTTAAGGGAGAGAACACTGAAGCTTTCTTT
NA,TRBJ1-1,NA,TRBV12-3/TRBV12-4,CASSLVRNTEAFF,TGTGCCAGCAGTTTGGTCAGAAACACTGAAGCTTTCTTT
NA,TRBJ1-2,NA,TRBV5-1,CASSLNSNGYTF,TGCGCCAGCAGCTTGAACAGCAATGGCTACACCTTC
NA,TRBJ1-4,once,TRBV18,CATSRGRDEKLFF,TGTGCCACCTCTAGAGGGAGGGATGAAAAACTGTTTTTT
NA,TRBJ1-2,NA,TRBV3-1/TRBV3-2,CASSIQGAVSGYTF,TGTGCCAGCAGCATACAGGGTGCCGTTAGCGGCTACACCTTC
TRBD1,TRBJ2-7,few,TRBV18,CASRTGGSYEQYF,TGTGCCAGCCGCACAGGGGGATCCTACGAGCAGTACTTC
NA,TRBJ2-7,once,TRBV6-5,CASSLRQDEQYF,TGTGCCAGCAGTCTAAGACAAGACGAGCAGTACTTC
TRBD1,TRBJ1-4,NA,TRBV29-1,CSVPGQGVAKLFF,TGCAGCGTGCCGGGACAGGGGGTAGCAAAACTGTTTTTT
NA,TRBJ2-7,NA,TRBV6-1,CASSEWRQKAGYEQYF,TGTGCCAGCAGTGAATGGCGACAAAAGGCGGGGTACGAGCAGTACTTC
NA,TRBJ1-4,once,TRBV12-3/TRBV12-4,CASSPQTGEKLFF,TGTGCCAGTTCCCCACAGACGGGGGAAAAACTGTTTTTT
TRBD1,TRBJ2-7,NA,TRBV7-2,CASSLDRTGDNEQYF,TGTGCCAGCAGCTTAGATCGGACAGGGGACAACGAGCAGTACTTC
NA,TRBJ1-1,NA,TRBV19,CATTNGAGAAEAFF,TGTGCCACCACAAACGGCGCAGGGGCGGCTGAAGCTTTCTTT
NA,TRBJ2-2,few,TRBV18,CASSPNRNTGELFF,TGTGCCAGCTCACCAAACAGGAACACCGGGGAGCTGTTTTTT
NA,TRBJ1-5,NA,TRBV6-5,CASSPFLNQPQHF,TGTGCCAGCAGTCCGTTCCTCAATCAGCCCCAGCATTTT
TRBD1,TRBJ1-2,once,TRBV5-1,CASSLYTGGGYTF,TGCGCCAGCAGCTTGTATACAGGGGGCGGCTACACCTTC
NA,TRBJ1-2,few,TRBV9,CASSVEGMGGYTF,TGTGCCAGCAGCGTAGAGGGGATGGGTGGCTACACCTTC
TRBD2,TRBJ2-7,NA,TRBV6-5,CASTLPGGARNEQYF,TGTGCCAGCACCCTCCCGGGGGGGGCGCGTAACGAGCAGTACTTC
NA,TRBJ1-5,NA,TRBV13,CASSLGQSNQPQHF,TGTGCCAGCAGCTTAGGACAAAGCAATCAGCCCCAGCATTTT
NA,TRBJ1-6,NA,TRBV5-1,CASSLAVDSYNSPLHF,TGCGCCAGCAGCTTGGCCGTAGACTCCTATAATTCACCCCTCCACTTT
NA,TRBJ2-7,NA,TRBV2,CASSEFHSYEQYF,TGTGCCAGCAGTGAATTTCACTCCTACGAGCAGTACTTC
TRBD2,TRBJ2-1,once,TRBV30,CAWSGTLSQRGVGYNEQFF,TGTGCCTGGAGTGGGACCCTCTCACAGCGGGGGGTGGGTTACAATGAGCAGTTCTTC
NA,TRBJ2-7,few,TRBV19,CASKDQVSSYEQYF,TGTGCCAGTAAAGATCAGGTTAGCTCCTACGAGCAGTACTTC
NA,TRBJ1-1,NA,TRBV5-6,CASSPGHLNTEAFF,TGTGCCAGCAGCCCGGGACACCTGAACACTGAAGCTTTCTTT
NA,TRBJ2-5,NA,TRBV27,CASSLSGRQETQYF,TGTGCCAGCAGTTTATCCGGGAGACAAGAGACCCAGTACTTC